The text below deals with one T cell receptor (beta chain). V was pared by 3 bases and J by 7 bases, with 9 bases of the junction left unmatched. Germline V lookup: CDR1 MNHGY, CDR2 SVAAGI. The CDR3 loop spans 16 amino acids. This sample is part of a study of blood T cell repertoires in COVID-19. Across the study: The analysed material was cDNA or gDNA that came from T cells, B-cell-depleted T cells, or PBMCs.

Sequencing used immunoSEQ multiplex PCR; TCRdb keeps in-frame clones, though not all of them. The table lists approximately 85,000 clones, 87% of them singletons. This chain uses TRBV6-9 with TRBJ2-1, with 10 bases identical to TRBD2. The TCR sequence derives from a woman aged 45-59 years with active or convalescent COVID-19. Specimen: peripheral blood. CDR3 in DNA: TGTGCCAGCAGTTACCCCGAGCGGGGGGGCCTTAATGAGCAGTTCTTC. It specifies CASSYPERGGLNEQFF.